The 31 T cell receptor beta chains below come from one sample, sequenced in a study of blood T cell repertoires in COVID-19. Sequencing used immunoSEQ multiplex PCR; TCRdb keeps in-frame clones, though not all of them. The profile shows about 270,000 clones, roughly 88% of them singletons. Input material: PBMCs or T cells enriched from blood (not recorded which). The receptors derive from a woman aged 25 to 39 who had recovered from COVID-19.

This chain connects TRBV27 to TRBJ1-2; tentative D call: TRBD1 (5 bases). V was shortened by 5 bases and J by 5 bases, with 24 bases between the two germline ends. Germline V CDR1 and CDR2: MNHEY, SMNVEV (reference sequence). This CDR3 contains 17 residues. This CDR3 reads CASSPKKGRRSAYGYTF. The CDR3 nucleotides read TGTGCCAGCAGTCCAAAGAAGGGGCGGCGGAGCGCATATGGCTACACCTTC.

The genes are TRBV5-1 and TRBJ1-6; D might be TRBD1 (6 bases). The germline V and J ends were trimmed by 4 bases and 3 bases, with 8 bases remaining between them. Germline V gene lookup returns CDR1 SGHRS and CDR2 YFSETQ. This CDR3 contains 14 residues. The CDR3 nucleotides read TGCGCCAGCAGCAAGGACAGCTATAATTCACCCCTCCACTTT. It encodes CASSKDSYNSPLHF.

The chain employs TRBV21-1 and TRBJ2-7; the D call of TRBD2 is as the table states it, not checked on the DNA. TRBV21-1 counts as a pseudogene. This CDR3 has 15 amino acids. CDR3 loop: CASSKGGMNSYEQYF. CDR3 bases: TGTGCCAGCAGCAAAGGCGGGATGAACTCCTACGAGCAGTACTTC.

The V gene is TRBV5-4, the J gene TRBJ2-3; 10 positions match TRBD2. The CDR3 totals 17 residues. The V and J ends lost 1 base and 1 base, in that order; junction bases with no gene match: 6. From germline, CDR1 is SGHNT and CDR2 YYREEE (reference sequence). As DNA, the CDR3 is TGTGCCAGCAGCTTGCCTAGCGGGGGAACTCGCACAGATACGCAGTATTTT. Protein product: CASSLPSGGTRTDTQYF.

The sample holds one count of this clone. The V call is TRBV27, the J call TRBJ2-1; the D is unclear. The CDR3 is 16 amino acids. V was cut by 2 bases and J by 7 bases, with 18 bases left in between. The germline V gene encodes CDR1 MNHEY and CDR2 SMNVEV (reference sequence). Here the CDR3 DNA reads TGTGCCAGCAGTTTAGATGCTAGACCCATTCCAAATGAGCAGTTCTTC. Translating it yields CASSLDARPIPNEQFF.

This clone has just one count. J is TRBJ1-2 and V is TRBV11-2; D unclear. CDR1 SGHAT and CDR2 FQNNGV come from the germline V gene. V dropped 4 bases and J dropped 2 bases, with 8 bases sitting between them. The CDR3 length is 13 residues. The CDR3 reads CASSYVQNYGYTF. DNA for the CDR3: TGTGCCAGCAGCTACGTACAGAACTATGGCTACACCTTC.

The rearrangement uses TRBV5-1 and TRBJ2-3; D call uncertain. Germline values: CDR1 SGHRS, CDR2 YFSETQ. V was cut by 1 base and J by 2 bases, with 14 bases left in between. The CDR3 is made up of 16 amino acids. The CDR3 protein is CASSLNFPLPTDTQYF. The CDR3 DNA is TGCGCCAGCAGCTTGAACTTTCCCTTACCCACAGATACGCAGTATTTT.

The J gene is TRBJ1-3, the V gene TRBV7-9, with D perhaps TRBD1 (6 bases). The CDR3 has 15 residues. Trimming removed 4 bases from V and 4 bases from J, with 14 bases in between. The V gene's germline CDR1 is SEHNR and CDR2 FQNEAQ (reference sequence). Here the CDR3 reads CASSSEGQPGNTIYF. The CDR3 DNA reads as TGTGCCAGCAGCTCCGAAGGACAGCCGGGAAACACCATATATTTT.

The chain employs TRBV28 and TRBJ1-3; maybe TRBD1 (5 bases). The CDR3 consists of 18 residues. Trimming cost V 1 base and J 2 bases, with 18 bases left between them. Germline V gene sequence: CDR1 MDHEN, CDR2 SYDVKM. The chain's CDR3 is CASSLSSIGGSTGNTIYF. In nucleotides, the CDR3 is TGTGCCAGCAGTTTATCCTCAATCGGGGGATCGACTGGAAACACCATATATTTT.

This clone was found a few times. V usage is TRBV10-3 and J usage is TRBJ1-2, with 7 bases matching TRBD1. CDR1 is ENHRY, CDR2 SYGVKD, per germline. The J segment lost 0 bases and the V segment lost 4 bases, leaving 5 bases of the junction unmatched. CDR3 length: 15 amino acids. The CDR3 reads CAISVGDRANYGYTF. DNA for the CDR3: TGTGCCATCAGTGTCGGGGACAGAGCTAACTATGGCTACACCTTC.

The chain combines TRBV6-5 with TRBJ1-1; 7 bases align to TRBD1. Germline assignment: CDR1 MNHEY and CDR2 SVGAGI. Germline trimming cut 5 bases from V and 4 bases from J; bases unmatched to any gene: 10. The CDR3 is 15 amino acids. The CDR3 sequence: CASSRLTGVGTEAFF. The CDR3 coding sequence is TGTGCCAGCAGTCGACTTACAGGGGTGGGCACTGAAGCTTTCTTT.

The V and J genes are TRBV7-9 and TRBJ2-3, with TRBD2 identical over 9 bases. The germline gives CDR1 SEHNR, CDR2 FQNEAQ (reference sequence). V was clipped by 4 bases and J by 0 bases; unmatched bases: 8. The CDR3 runs to 17 residues. As DNA, the CDR3 is TGTGCCAGCAGCTGGGTAACTCTAGCGGGAAGCACAGATACGCAGTATTTT. It yields the protein CASSWVTLAGSTDTQYF.

The DNA for the CDR3 is TGTGCCAGCAGCGGCAGAAGGGGGGGGGAGGTCCAAGAGACCCAGTACTTC. Translation: CASSGRRGGEVQETQYF. The chain uses TRBV7-8 and TRBJ2-5; tentatively, D is TRBD2 (7 bases). CDR3 size: 17 residues. Germline V lookup: CDR1 SGHVS, CDR2 FQNEAQ. The V and J ends lost 5 bases and 1 base respectively, with 20 bases between them.

The chain links TRBV4-1 to TRBJ2-3; 10 positions match TRBD2. Germline V CDR1 and CDR2: MGHRA, YSYEKL. With 0 bases clipped from V and 2 bases from J, the junction kept 5 bases outside the gene matches. This CDR3 has 17 residues. In DNA form, the CDR3 reads TGCGCCAGCAGCCAAGATGGTCTAGCGGGAGCCACAGATACGCAGTATTTT. It yields the protein CASSQDGLAGATDTQYF.

This clone is a singleton in its sample. The chain recombines TRBV9 with TRBJ2-7; 7 bases line up with TRBD2. V shed 4 bases and J 4 bases; nucleotides not matched to a gene: 14. From germline, CDR1 is SGDLS and CDR2 YYNGEE. This CDR3 is built from 16 residues. The CDR3 DNA sequence: TGTGCCAGCAGCCCCTGGGAGGGACTAAAGTGGTACGAGCAGTACTTC. Translation gives CASSPWEGLKWYEQYF.

The chain links TRBV7-6 to TRBJ1-1; 7 nucleotides match TRBD1. The CDR3 covers 15 residues. V was pared by 1 base and J by 3 bases, with 5 bases of the junction left unmatched. The V gene's germline CDR1 is SGHVS and CDR2 FNYEAQ. The CDR3, as DNA: TGTGCCAGCAGCTTAGAAGTAGGGGGCTACACTGAAGCTTTCTTT. It codes for CASSLEVGGYTEAFF.

This chain uses TRBV29-1 with TRBJ1-2, with a tentative D call TRBD1 (6 bases). Trimming removed 3 bases from V and 2 bases from J, with 13 bases in between. Germline-derived CDR1 and CDR2 are SQVTM and ANQGSEA. This CDR3 is 14 amino acids long. CDR3 amino acids: CSVDRGAENYGYTF. In DNA form, the CDR3 reads TGCAGCGTTGACCGGGGGGCGGAAAACTATGGCTACACCTTC.

This clone showed up just a few times. The chain employs TRBV4-3 and TRBJ1-1; D remains ambiguous. The germline gives CDR1 LGHNA, CDR2 YSLEER. Between the trimmed V and J ends, which lost 0 bases and 2 bases, there was a span of 13 bases. This CDR3 region has 16 residues. The CDR3 region is CASSQEFVTVNTEAFF. The DNA of the CDR3 is TGCGCCAGCAGCCAAGAATTTGTAACAGTAAACACTGAAGCTTTCTTT.

In DNA, the CDR3 is TGTGCCAGCAGTTCCTTTAGCGGGAACACAGATACGCAGTATTTT. Translation: CASSSFSGNTDTQYF. This chain joins TRBV2 and TRBJ2-3; 8 bases map to TRBD2. J was trimmed by 2 bases and V by 5 bases; bases with no gene match: 6. The CDR3 has 15 amino acids. CDR1 and CDR2 from the germline V gene are SNHLY and FYNNEI.

The count of this clone is one. The chain uses TRBV6-6 and TRBJ2-1; 9 bases map to TRBD2. Germline-derived CDR1 and CDR2 are MNHNY and SVGAGI (reference sequence). This CDR3 comprises 18 residues. V dropped 5 bases and J dropped 4; count of bases not matched to a gene: 15. The CDR3 loop is CASSPPKSGLAGYNEQFF. CDR3 DNA sequence: TGTGCCAGCAGTCCCCCAAAATCGGGTCTAGCGGGGTACAATGAGCAGTTCTTC.

This chain connects TRBV27 to TRBJ2-2; D uncertain. Trimming left V 3 bases short and J 3 bases short, with 5 bases between. This CDR3 contains 13 residues. Germline V gene lookup returns CDR1 MNHEY and CDR2 SMNVEV (reference sequence). The CDR3 sequence: CASSFVYTGELFF. The CDR3 nucleotides read TGTGCCAGCAGTTTCGTTTACACCGGGGAGCTGTTTTTT.

This rearrangement joins TRBV7-2 to TRBJ1-2; D possibly corresponds to TRBD1 (6 bases). Germline CDR1 is SGHTA and CDR2 is FQGNSA. V lost 1 base and J 6 bases, leaving 12 bases between the germline ends. This CDR3 has 14 residues. The CDR3 here is CASSLGGGHHGYTF. CDR3 nucleotide sequence: TGTGCCAGCAGCTTAGGGGGGGGGCACCATGGCTACACCTTC.

The rearrangement joins TRBV29-1 to TRBJ2-7; D might be TRBD2 (6 bases). The CDR3 consists of 14 residues. CDR1 SQVTM and CDR2 ANQGSEA come from the germline V gene. The V and J ends lost 4 bases and 3 bases respectively, with 16 bases between them. The CDR3 loop reads CSVVGGDPFYEQYF. The CDR3, as DNA: TGCAGCGTTGTTGGCGGGGACCCATTCTACGAGCAGTACTTC.

The chain uses TRBV27 and TRBJ1-1, with 9 bases aligning to TRBD1. Germline CDR1 and CDR2: MNHEY and SMNVEV (reference sequence). Trimming cost V 7 bases and J 4 bases; bases outside gene matches: 7. The CDR3 totals 14 residues. The CDR3: CASKVGTGTTEAFF. CDR3 nucleotides: TGTGCCAGCAAGGTCGGGACAGGGACCACTGAAGCTTTCTTT.

This clone has a single count. V and J are TRBV29-1 and TRBJ1-1; maybe TRBD1 (6 bases). With 8 bases removed from V and 0 bases from J, the gap between germline ends came to 19 bases. This CDR3 has 15 amino acids. The germline V gene has CDR1 SQVTM and CDR2 ANQGSEA. DNA of the CDR3: TGCAGCCCTATCGGACAGTATCGAATGAACACTGAAGCTTTCTTT. Translated, it gives CSPIGQYRMNTEAFF.

V and J are TRBV9 and TRBJ1-3; D uncertain. Trimming removed 0 bases at V and 0 bases at J, with 10 bases between. Germline V gene lookup returns CDR1 SGDLS and CDR2 YYNGEE. This CDR3 contains 16 residues. CDR3 nucleotides: TGTGCCAGCAGCGTAGATGGAGAAGTCTCTGGAAACACCATATATTTT. This gives the protein CASSVDGEVSGNTIYF. Complete variable domain (other parts from reference TRBV9 and TRBJ1-3): DSGVTQTPKHLITATGQRVTLRCSPRSGDLSVYWYQQSLDQGLQFLIQYYNGEERAKGNILERFSAQQFPDLHSELNLSSLELGDSALYFCASSVDGEVSGNTIYFGEGSWLTVV.

The chain carries TRBV4-1 and TRBJ2-2; the match to TRBD2 covers 7 bases. The ends lost 2 bases at V and 6 bases at J; junction bases unmatched: 6. CDR3 length: 15 residues. The germline gives CDR1 MGHRA, CDR2 YSYEKL. The CDR3 DNA follows: TGCGCCAGCAGCCAAACGTTTCGGGAGGCCGGGGAGCTGTTTTTT. Its protein product is CASSQTFREAGELFF.

J is TRBJ1-3 and V is TRBV5-4; TRBD1 aligns across 7 bases. CDR3 length: 17 residues. Germline V gene sequence: CDR1 SGHNT, CDR2 YYREEE (reference sequence). The V segment lost 0 bases and the J segment 0 bases; nucleotides outside the gene matches: 6. CDR3: CASSLGAGGRSGNTIYF. In nucleotides, the CDR3 is TGTGCCAGCAGCTTGGGGGCAGGGGGTCGCTCTGGAAACACCATATATTTT. The variable domain in full, completed from reference TRBV5-4 and TRBJ1-3, reads ETGVTQSPTHLIKTRGQQVTLRCSSQSGHNTVSWYQQALGQGPQFIFQYYREEENGRGNFPPRFSGLQFPNYSSELNVNALELDDSALYLCASSLGAGGRSGNTIYFGEGSWLTVV.

The chain carries TRBV9 and TRBJ2-7, with 7 bases identical to TRBD1. This CDR3 spans 17 amino acids. V trimming: 0 bases; J trimming: 3 bases; junction bases outside the gene matches: 12. The germline V gene encodes CDR1 SGDLS and CDR2 YYNGEE. The CDR3 DNA is TGTGCCAGCAGCGTAGGAGTGAGGGGGCAGGGGGACTACGAGCAGTACTTC. It is translated as CASSVGVRGQGDYEQYF. The complete variable domain, with remaining parts taken from reference TRBV9 and TRBJ2-7, reads DSGVTQTPKHLITATGQRVTLRCSPRSGDLSVYWYQQSLDQGLQFLIQYYNGEERAKGNILERFSAQQFPDLHSELNLSSLELGDSALYFCASSVGVRGQGDYEQYFGPGTRLTVT.

This chain uses TRBV20-1 with TRBJ1-1; the D gene is possibly TRBD1 (6 bases). The V and J ends lost 5 bases and 7 bases respectively, with 11 bases between them. The CDR3 has 11 amino acids. Germline CDR1 DFQATT, CDR2 SNEGSKA (reference sequence). The CDR3 region is CSADSRGEAFF. The DNA for the CDR3 is TGCAGTGCTGACTCCAGGGGTGAAGCTTTCTTT.

The gene calls are TRBV7-9 and TRBJ1-4, with TRBD1 identical over 7 bases. V lost 1 base and J lost 5; bases outside the gene matches: 7. The CDR3 length is 16 residues. Germline CDR1 SEHNR, CDR2 FQNEAQ (reference sequence). The CDR3 DNA follows: TGTGCCAGCAGCTTAGAGAGACAGGGAAGGAATGAAAAACTGTTTTTT. Protein: CASSLERQGRNEKLFF.